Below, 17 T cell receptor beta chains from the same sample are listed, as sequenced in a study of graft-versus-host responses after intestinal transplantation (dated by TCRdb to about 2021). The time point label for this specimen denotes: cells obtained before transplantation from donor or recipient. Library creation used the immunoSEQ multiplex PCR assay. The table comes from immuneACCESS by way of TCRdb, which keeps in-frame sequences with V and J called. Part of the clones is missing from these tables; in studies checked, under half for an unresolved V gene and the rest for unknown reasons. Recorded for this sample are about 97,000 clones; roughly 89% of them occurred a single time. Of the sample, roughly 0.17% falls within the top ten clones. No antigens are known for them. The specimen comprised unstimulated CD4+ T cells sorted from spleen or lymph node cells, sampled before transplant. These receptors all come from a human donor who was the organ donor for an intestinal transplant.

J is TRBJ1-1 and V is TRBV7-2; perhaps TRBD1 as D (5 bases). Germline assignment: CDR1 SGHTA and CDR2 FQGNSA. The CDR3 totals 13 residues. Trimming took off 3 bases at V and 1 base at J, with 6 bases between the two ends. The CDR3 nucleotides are TGTGCCAGCAGCTTTCAGGGGAACACTGAAGCTTTCTTT. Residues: CASSFQGNTEAFF.

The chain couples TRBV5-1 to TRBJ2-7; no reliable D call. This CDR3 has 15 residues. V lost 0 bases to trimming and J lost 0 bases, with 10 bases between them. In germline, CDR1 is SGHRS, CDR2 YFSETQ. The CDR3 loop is CASSLGGISSYEQYF. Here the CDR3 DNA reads TGCGCCAGCAGCTTGGGCGGAATTAGCTCCTACGAGCAGTACTTC.

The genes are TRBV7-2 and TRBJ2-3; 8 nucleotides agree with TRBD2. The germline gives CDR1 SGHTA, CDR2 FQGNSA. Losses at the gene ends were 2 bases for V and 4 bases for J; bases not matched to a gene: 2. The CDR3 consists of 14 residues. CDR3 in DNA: TGTGCCAGCAGCTTAACCGGGGGGGCAGATACGCAGTATTTT. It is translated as CASSLTGGADTQYF.

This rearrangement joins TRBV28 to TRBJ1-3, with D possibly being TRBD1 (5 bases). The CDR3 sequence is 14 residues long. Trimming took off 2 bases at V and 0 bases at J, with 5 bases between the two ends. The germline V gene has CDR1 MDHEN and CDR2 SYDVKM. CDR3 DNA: TGTGCCAGCAGTTTAGGACACTCTGGAAACACCATATATTTT. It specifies CASSLGHSGNTIYF.

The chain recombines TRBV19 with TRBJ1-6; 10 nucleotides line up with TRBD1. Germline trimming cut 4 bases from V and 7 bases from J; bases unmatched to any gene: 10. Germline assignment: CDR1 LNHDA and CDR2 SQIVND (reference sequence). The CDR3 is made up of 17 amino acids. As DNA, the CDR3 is TGTGCCAGTAGTACCCCCCCGGGGACAGGGGTAAATTCACCCCTCCACTTT. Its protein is CASSTPPGTGVNSPLHF.

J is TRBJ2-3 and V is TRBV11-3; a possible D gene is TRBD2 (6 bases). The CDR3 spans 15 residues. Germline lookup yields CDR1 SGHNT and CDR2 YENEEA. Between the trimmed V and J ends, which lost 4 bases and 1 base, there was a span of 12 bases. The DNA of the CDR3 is TGTGCCAGCAGCTCCCATGGCGGGGGCACAGATACGCAGTATTTT. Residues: CASSSHGGGTDTQYF.

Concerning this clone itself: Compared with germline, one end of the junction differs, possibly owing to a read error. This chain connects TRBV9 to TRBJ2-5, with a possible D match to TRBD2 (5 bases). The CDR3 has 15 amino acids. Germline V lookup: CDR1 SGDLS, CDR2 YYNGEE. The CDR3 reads CVSSVTGWGSETQYF. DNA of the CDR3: TGTGTCAGCAGCGTAACGGGATGGGGATCGGAGACCCAGTACTTC.

The CDR3 reads CASSETGLAGGSIGELFF. CDR3 bases: TGTGCCAGTAGCGAGACGGGACTAGCGGGGGGTTCGATCGGGGAGCTGTTTTTT. V usage is TRBV19 and J usage is TRBJ2-2; TRBD2 agrees at 15 bases. J gave up 7 bases and V 6 bases, and 12 bases lay outside the gene matches. The CDR3 has 18 amino acids. Germline V gives CDR1 LNHDA, CDR2 SQIVND (reference sequence).

CDR3 amino acids: CAWSADLNNEQFF. The CDR3 DNA sequence: TGTGCCTGGAGTGCCGACTTAAACAATGAGCAGTTCTTC. The J gene is TRBJ2-1, the V gene TRBV30, with D unresolved. Trimming removed 1 base from V and 5 bases from J, with 9 bases in between. This CDR3 spans 13 amino acids. CDR1 is GTSNPN, CDR2 SVGIG, per germline (reference sequence).

The chain's CDR3 is CASLPQGQYRNTIYF. CDR3 in DNA: TGTGCCAGCCTGCCCCAGGGACAGTACCGAAACACCATATATTTT. This chain connects TRBV2 to TRBJ1-3; 7 bases fit TRBD1. Germline loops: CDR1 SNHLY, CDR2 FYNNEI. There are 15 residues in the CDR3. V lost 8 bases, J lost 5 bases, and 12 bases stayed unmatched.

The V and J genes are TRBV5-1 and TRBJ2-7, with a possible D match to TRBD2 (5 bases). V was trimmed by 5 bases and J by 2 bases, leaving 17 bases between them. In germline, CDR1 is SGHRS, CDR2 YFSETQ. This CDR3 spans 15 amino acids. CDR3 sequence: CASRIRSQEAYEQYF. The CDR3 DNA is TGCGCCAGCAGAATAAGGTCTCAGGAGGCCTACGAGCAGTACTTC.

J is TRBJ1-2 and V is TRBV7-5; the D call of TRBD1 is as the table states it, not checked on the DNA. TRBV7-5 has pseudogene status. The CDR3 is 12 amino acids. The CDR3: CWGTQVHYGYTF. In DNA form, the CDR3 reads TGTTGGGGGACACAAGTACACTATGGCTACACCTTC.

Here the CDR3 reads CASSKTGTDTQYF. CDR3 DNA sequence: TGTGCCAGCAGTAAGACAGGTACAGATACGCAGTATTTT. This chain joins TRBV6-5 and TRBJ2-3; the D gene is possibly TRBD1 (6 bases). The CDR3 covers 13 residues. Trimming shortened V by 5 bases and J by 3 bases, and 9 bases separated the two germline ends. Germline V gene data show CDR1 as MNHEY and CDR2 as SVGAGI.

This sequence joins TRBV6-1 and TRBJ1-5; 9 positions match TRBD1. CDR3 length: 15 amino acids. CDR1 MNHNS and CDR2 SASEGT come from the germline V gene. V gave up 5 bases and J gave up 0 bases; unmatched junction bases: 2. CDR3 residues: CASSQQGASNQPQHF. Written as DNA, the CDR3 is TGTGCCAGCAGTCAACAGGGGGCTAGCAATCAGCCCCAGCATTTT.

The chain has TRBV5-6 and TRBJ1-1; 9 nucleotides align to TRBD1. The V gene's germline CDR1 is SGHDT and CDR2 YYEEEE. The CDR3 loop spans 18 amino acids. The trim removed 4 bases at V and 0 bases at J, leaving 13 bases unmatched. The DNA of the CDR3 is TGTGCCAGCAGCCTACCTGGGACAGGGAAATTCATGAACACTGAAGCTTTCTTT. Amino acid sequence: CASSLPGTGKFMNTEAFF.

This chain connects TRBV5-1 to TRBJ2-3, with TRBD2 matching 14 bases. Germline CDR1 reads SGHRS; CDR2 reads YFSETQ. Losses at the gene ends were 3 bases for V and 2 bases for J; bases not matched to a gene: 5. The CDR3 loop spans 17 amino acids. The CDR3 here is CASSSGLAGANTDTQYF. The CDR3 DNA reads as TGCGCCAGCAGCTCGGGACTAGCGGGGGCCAACACAGATACGCAGTATTTT.

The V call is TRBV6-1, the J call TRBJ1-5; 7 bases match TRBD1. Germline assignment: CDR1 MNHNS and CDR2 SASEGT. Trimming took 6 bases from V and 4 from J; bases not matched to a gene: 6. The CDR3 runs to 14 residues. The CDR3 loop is CASRKGTANQPQHF. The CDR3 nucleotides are TGTGCCAGCAGGAAAGGGACAGCAAATCAGCCCCAGCATTTT.